This T cell receptor (beta chain) was found in a study of cytomegalovirus exposure and HLA in healthy donors. Findings and caveats of the study: In an earlier analysis, in 620 or so donors, most V segments appeared productive either ~87% or ~30% of the time. Owing to their indistinguishability, certain V segments, notably TRBV6-2 and TRBV6-3, were excluded. DRB1 had the most TCR associations and HLA-C the fewest, a later analysis found, with rates varying by HLA locus.

Whereas donors were nominally healthy upon sampling, unrecorded immune exposures were probable. Germline V CDR1 and CDR2: LNHDA, SQIVND (reference sequence). This CDR3 contains 14 residues. V gave up 4 bases and J gave up 3 bases; unmatched junction bases: 5. Primers: 60 Vbeta forward and 13 Jbeta reverse. The table came from immunoSEQ multiplex PCR; TCRdb's copy has only in-frame clones and leaves some out. The sample shows fewer than 250,000 clones, more than 60% of them seen only once. As for this clone: The target antigen is unknown.

The V call is TRBV19, the J call TRBJ1-2; 7 nucleotides agree with TRBD1. This receptor was obtained from a woman aged 25 to 39 in good health and CMV-seronegative. The sample comprised PBMCs. The CDR3 protein is CASSTTGWDYGYTF. The CDR3 coding sequence is TGTGCCAGTAGTACGACAGGGTGGGACTATGGCTACACCTTC.